This entry features one T cell receptor (beta chain) sequence. Its antigen is unknown. The data originate from a study of cytomegalovirus exposure and HLA in healthy donors. General study findings and limits: A few of the chains that were CMV-associated were confirmed in vitro to be specific for CMV antigens. In the roughly 130 validation repertoires, a later analysis found that first-cohort TCR clusters tended to co-occur. About 180 TCR beta chains were listed as cytomegalovirus-associated.

This CDR3 contains 13 residues. The V gene end was trimmed by 10 bases and the J gene end by 8 bases; junction bases not matched to a gene: 11. CDR1 and CDR2 from the germline V gene are SGHNT and YYREEE (reference sequence). Produced via immunoSEQ multiplex PCR; TCRdb's table is partial and in-frame only. The sample has about 160,000 clones, 80% to 90% seen once. Separate from the approximately 700-subject first cohort was the approximately 120-subject validation cohort, to which the donors belonged. Sequenced material: PBMCs. The gene calls are TRBV5-4 and TRBJ1-3; TRBD1 matches 8 bases. The origin of this receptor is a woman aged 18-29 years in good health and CMV-seronegative. The CDR3 loop is CAGLEDRGDTIYF. DNA of the CDR3: TGTGCCGGACTAGAAGACAGGGGAGACACCATATATTTT.